This TCR beta chain derives from a study of immune characterization of retroperitoneal liposarcoma. Deletions cut 2 bases from V and 1 base from J, with 10 bases between. The germline gives CDR1 MNHEY, CDR2 SVGAGI. CDR3 length: 15 amino acids. This clonotype has more than one count but fewer than ten. Using its own MiXCR run on the PCR reads, TCRdb lists one record per CDR3 protein. The table lists 4,000 to 4,500 distinct CDR3 sequences, roughly 33% of them singletons. Sequenced: tumor tissue. This clonotype was obtained from a male donor with retroperitoneal liposarcoma. V usage is TRBV6-5 and J usage is TRBJ2-3, with D maybe TRBD2 (6 bases). CDR3 loop: CASSYMASGTDTQYF. The DNA of the CDR3 is TGTGCCAGCAGTTACATGGCTAGCGGCACAGATACGCAGTATTTT.